The 25 T cell receptor beta chains below were found in one sample sequenced in a study of blood T cell repertoires in COVID-19. Some clones are missing from TCRdb's copy, which holds only in-frame ones; the method was immunoSEQ multiplex PCR. The table shows around 200,000 clones, with 83% occurring only once. Sequencing was performed on peripheral blood. The receptors shown here come from a woman between 40 and 50 years old with active or convalescent COVID-19.

In this sample, this clone turned up a few times. The genes are TRBV7-8 and TRBJ1-2; D call uncertain. Trimming pared 1 base from V and 0 bases from J, leaving 12 bases between. Germline CDR1 is SGHVS and CDR2 is FQNEAQ. The CDR3 has 16 residues. This CDR3 reads CASSLESLAANYGYTF. The CDR3 DNA follows: TGTGCCAGCAGCTTAGAATCCCTAGCAGCTAACTATGGCTACACCTTC.

The chain combines TRBV3-1 (or the pseudogene TRBV3-2) with TRBJ2-1, with D perhaps TRBD2 (5 bases). Trimming stripped 1 base from V and 6 bases from J, with 10 bases between. Germline CDR1 and CDR2: LGHDT and YNNKEL (reference sequence). The CDR3 length is 14 residues. For the CDR3, the DNA is TGTGCCAGCAGCCAAGGGCCGGGGTTCAATGAGCAGTTCTTC. This sequence encodes CASSQGPGFNEQFF.

The chain is built from TRBV7-2 and TRBJ2-1; TRBD2 matches 13 bases. This CDR3 has 15 amino acids. Germline lookup yields CDR1 SGHTA and CDR2 FQGNSA. V shed 5 bases, J shed 12 bases, and the junction held 10 bases outside the gene matches. Here the CDR3 DNA reads TGTGCCAGCAGCGCGAGGACTAGCGGGAGAGGTCGGCAGTTCTTC. This encodes CASSARTSGRGRQFF. The full variable domain, its missing parts supplied by reference TRBV7-2 and TRBJ2-1, is GAGVSQSPSNKVTEKGKDVELRCDPISGHTALYWYRQSLGQGLEFLIYFQGNSAPDKSGLPSDRFSAERTGGSVSTLTIQRTQQEDSAVYLCASSARTSGRGRQFFGPGTRLTVL.

For the CDR3, the DNA is TGTGCCAGCAGCGGACAGGGTAACACCGGGGAGCTGTTTTTT. This codes for CASSGQGNTGELFF. The chain has TRBV2 and TRBJ2-2; 8 bases fit TRBD1. Losses at the gene ends were 6 bases for V and 2 bases for J; bases not matched to a gene: 2. CDR1 and CDR2 from the germline V gene are SNHLY and FYNNEI. This CDR3 contains 14 residues.

The chain joins TRBV2 to TRBJ2-3; 10 nucleotides line up with TRBD2. This CDR3 region has 15 residues. The germline V gene has CDR1 SNHLY and CDR2 FYNNEI. Unmatched junction bases numbered 5, after V lost 6 bases and J lost 2 bases. The CDR3 DNA reads as TGTGCCAGCAGGAAACTAGCGGGGCCCACAGATACGCAGTATTTT. It yields the protein CASRKLAGPTDTQYF.

The rearrangement links TRBV2 to TRBJ1-1, with D possibly matching TRBD1 (5 bases). This CDR3 is 12 amino acids long. CDR1 is SNHLY and CDR2 is FYNNEI in the germline V gene. The V and J ends lost 6 bases and 6 bases respectively, with 11 bases between them. CDR3 sequence reads: CASSRVTAEAFF. The CDR3 DNA reads as TGTGCCAGCAGCAGGGTTACCGCTGAAGCTTTCTTT.

This sequence joins TRBV12-3 or TRBV12-4 and TRBJ1-2; no clear D gene. This CDR3 is 11 amino acids long. Between the trimmed V and J ends, which lost 4 bases and 8 bases, there was a span of 8 bases. The CDR3 DNA is TGTGCCAGCAGTTATGCGCTGGGCTACACCTTC. Translation gives CASSYALGYTF.

This chain uses TRBV18 with TRBJ2-2, with 11 bases aligning to TRBD2. V dropped 6 bases and J dropped 4; count of bases not matched to a gene: 4. The CDR3 extends over 15 amino acids. Germline CDR1 reads KGHSH; CDR2 reads LQKENI. The CDR3 reads CASSGTSGLTGELFF. CDR3 DNA: TGTGCCAGCTCGGGGACTAGCGGACTCACCGGGGAGCTGTTTTTT.

With regard to this clone: One junction end does not reproduce the germline sequence, and a read error may be involved. The chain links TRBV7-7 to TRBJ2-7; D gene ambiguous. Germline CDR1 is SSHAT and CDR2 is FNYEAQ (reference sequence). This CDR3 comprises 13 residues. CDR3 amino acids: CASSLGESYEQYF. Here the CDR3 DNA reads TGTGCTAGCAGCTTAGGCGAGTCCTACGAGCAGTACTTC.

The chain carries TRBV28 and TRBJ1-2, with TRBD1 matching 9 bases. Germline CDR1 reads MDHEN; CDR2 reads SYDVKM. The CDR3 consists of 15 residues. V was clipped by 5 bases and J by 5 bases; unmatched bases: 9. The CDR3 sequence is CASSIPGQGRYGYTF. DNA of the CDR3: TGTGCCAGCAGTATTCCGGGACAGGGAAGGTATGGCTACACCTTC.

The V gene is TRBV6-5, the J gene TRBJ2-7; D uncertain. This CDR3 has 14 amino acids. Germline V gene lookup returns CDR1 MNHEY and CDR2 SVGAGI. V dropped 2 bases and J dropped 0 bases, with 8 bases sitting between them. The CDR3 coding sequence is TGTGCCAGCAGTTACATGGGCCCCTCCTACGAGCAGTACTTC. Amino acid sequence: CASSYMGPSYEQYF.

The J gene is TRBJ2-1, the V gene TRBV7-9; D perhaps matches TRBD2 (6 bases). The CDR3 has 12 amino acids. CDR1 is SEHNR, CDR2 FQNEAQ, per germline (reference sequence). With 1 base removed from V and 9 bases from J, the gap between germline ends came to 7 bases. CDR3 DNA: TGTGCCAGCAGCTTAGAGGAGGGTGAGCAGTTCTTC. Translation: CASSLEEGEQFF.

The rearrangement joins TRBV25-1 to TRBJ2-7; possible D gene TRBD2, 5 bases. This CDR3 has 15 amino acids. Looked up from germline, CDR1 is MGHDK and CDR2 is SYGVNS. V was shortened by 2 bases and J by 6 bases, with 17 bases between the two germline ends. The CDR3 DNA reads TGTGCCAGCAGTGAAATCGCGCCCGGAGGTCCCGAGCAGTACTTC. Protein product: CASSEIAPGGPEQYF.

The CDR3 DNA is TGCAGCGCTGGGGGACAGGGGAATGAAAAACTGTTTTTT. This encodes CSAGGQGNEKLFF. The chain carries TRBV29-1 and TRBJ1-4; 10 nucleotides line up with TRBD1. Looked up from germline, CDR1 is SQVTM and CDR2 is ANQGSEA. The CDR3 is 13 amino acids. Losses at the gene ends were 7 bases for V and 5 bases for J; bases not matched to a gene: 4.

This rearrangement joins TRBV6-6 to TRBJ1-6; TRBD1 aligns across 8 bases. Germline CDR1 reads MNHNY; CDR2 reads SVGAGI (reference sequence). J gave up 8 bases and V 5 bases, and 11 bases lay outside the gene matches. The CDR3 spans 16 residues. CDR3 in DNA: TGTGCCAGCAGTAAGATCCAGGGGGCAACCGATTCACCCCTCCACTTT. Residues: CASSKIQGATDSPLHF.

This clone was seen more than once but under ten times. The J gene is TRBJ1-1, the V gene TRBV12-3 or TRBV12-4, with TRBD1 as a possible D gene (6 bases). The CDR3 contains 13 residues. Trimming pared 1 base from V and 7 bases from J, leaving 10 bases between. The CDR3 coding sequence is TGTGCCAGCAGTTTAGTACAGGACAGTGAAGCTTTCTTT. Amino acid sequence: CASSLVQDSEAFF.

The rearrangement joins TRBV6-5 to TRBJ2-5; a weak D match, TRBD1 (5 bases). The CDR3 loop spans 14 amino acids. Germline V CDR1 and CDR2: MNHEY, SVGAGI. The V gene lost 5 bases and the J gene lost 6 bases, with 16 bases spanning the gap. The CDR3 region is CASSPLTVEQTQYF. The CDR3 DNA reads TGTGCCAGCAGTCCTTTGACAGTTGAGCAGACCCAGTACTTC.

This clone has only a few counts. The V and J genes are TRBV6-2 or TRBV6-3 and TRBJ2-2, with D possibly being TRBD2 (6 bases). Trimming cost V 5 bases and J 9 bases, with 13 bases left between them. Germline CDR1 and CDR2: MNHEY and SVGEGT. The CDR3 is 13 residues long. CDR3 region: CASSTPRDWELFF. For the CDR3, the DNA is TGTGCCAGCAGTACCCCCAGGGACTGGGAGCTGTTTTTT.

The chain links TRBV20-1 to TRBJ2-7; D is undetermined. The length of the CDR3 is 11 residues. Germline lookup yields CDR1 DFQATT and CDR2 SNEGSKA (reference sequence). The V gene lost 2 bases and the J gene lost 4 bases, with 6 bases spanning the gap. The CDR3 sequence: CSARKSYEQYF. The CDR3 coding sequence is TGCAGTGCTAGAAAGAGTTACGAGCAGTACTTC.

The chain recombines TRBV24-1 with TRBJ2-1; 7 nucleotides match TRBD2. V lost 6 bases to trimming and J lost 5 bases; unmatched junction nucleotides: 0. Germline CDR1 reads KGHDR; CDR2 reads SFDVKD. The CDR3 consists of 12 residues. DNA of the CDR3: TGTGCCACCAGTCGGGGGGACAATGAGCAGTTCTTC. Its translation: CATSRGDNEQFF.

The chain employs TRBV29-1 and TRBJ1-1, with D possibly being TRBD1 (5 bases). The germline V gene has CDR1 SQVTM and CDR2 ANQGSEA. The V and J ends lost 4 bases and 5 bases respectively, with 14 bases between them. The CDR3 totals 13 residues. CDR3 sequence: CSVGIGERTEAFF. CDR3 nucleotide sequence: TGCAGCGTTGGAATAGGGGAAAGGACTGAAGCTTTCTTT.

The chain carries TRBV7-3 and TRBJ2-7, with 10 positions matching TRBD1. V dropped 1 base and J dropped 4; count of bases not matched to a gene: 7. CDR3 length: 16 residues. In germline, CDR1 is SGHTA, CDR2 FQGTGA. The CDR3 sequence: CASSLNAGQGRYEQYF. Written as DNA, the CDR3 is TGTGCCAGCAGCTTAAATGCGGGACAGGGGAGGTACGAGCAGTACTTC.

The chain employs TRBV7-3 and TRBJ2-3; D is unclear. The CDR3 loop spans 13 amino acids. V was shortened by 5 bases and J by 3 bases, with 9 bases between the two germline ends. Germline CDR1 SGHTA, CDR2 FQGTGA. CDR3 DNA: TGTGCCAGCAGCCTCGGTTATACAGATACGCAGTATTTT. Amino acids: CASSLGYTDTQYF.

The chain uses TRBV21-1 and TRBJ1-1; TRBD1 was called by the table and not checked on the DNA. TRBV21-1 is described as a pseudogene. The CDR3 is made up of 14 amino acids. In DNA, the CDR3 is TGTGCCAGCAGCAACCAGGGGCGGTGGACTGAAGCTTTCTTT. Translation gives CASSNQGRWTEAFF.

This clone has only one observation. J is TRBJ1-1 and V is TRBV20-1, with a tentative D call TRBD1 (6 bases). CDR1 and CDR2 from the germline V gene are DFQATT and SNEGSKA (reference sequence). With 3 bases removed from V and 1 base from J, the gap between germline ends came to 9 bases. The CDR3 has 13 residues. CDR3 sequence: CSASPRGNTEAFF. Here the CDR3 DNA reads TGCAGTGCTAGTCCCAGGGGGAACACTGAAGCTTTCTTT.